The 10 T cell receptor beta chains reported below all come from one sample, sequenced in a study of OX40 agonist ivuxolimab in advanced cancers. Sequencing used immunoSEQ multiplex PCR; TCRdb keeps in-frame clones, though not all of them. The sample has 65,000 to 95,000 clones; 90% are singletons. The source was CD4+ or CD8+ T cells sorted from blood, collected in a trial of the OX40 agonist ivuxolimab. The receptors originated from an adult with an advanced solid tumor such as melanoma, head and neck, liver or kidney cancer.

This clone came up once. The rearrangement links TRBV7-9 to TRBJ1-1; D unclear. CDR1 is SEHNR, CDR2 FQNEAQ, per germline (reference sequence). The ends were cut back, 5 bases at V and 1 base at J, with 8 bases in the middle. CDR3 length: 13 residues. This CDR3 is CASSPTPNTEAFF. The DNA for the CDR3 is TGTGCCAGCAGCCCGACACCGAACACTGAAGCTTTCTTT.

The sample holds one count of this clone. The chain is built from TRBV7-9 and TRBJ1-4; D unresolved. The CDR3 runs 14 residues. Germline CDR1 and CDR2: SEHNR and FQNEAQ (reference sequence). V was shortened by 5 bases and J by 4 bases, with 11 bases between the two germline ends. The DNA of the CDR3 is TGTGCCAGCAGCGAAGGCCACGGTAATGAAAAACTGTTTTTT. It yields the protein CASSEGHGNEKLFF.

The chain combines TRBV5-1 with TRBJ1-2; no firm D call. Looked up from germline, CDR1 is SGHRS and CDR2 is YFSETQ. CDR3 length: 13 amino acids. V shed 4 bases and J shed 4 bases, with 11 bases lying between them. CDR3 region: CASSDGGSYGYTF. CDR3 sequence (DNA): TGCGCCAGCAGCGACGGCGGATCCTATGGCTACACCTTC. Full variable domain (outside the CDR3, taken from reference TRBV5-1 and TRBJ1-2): KAGVTQTPRYLIKTRGQQVTLSCSPISGHRSVSWYQQTPGQGLQFLFEYFSETQRNKGNFPGRFSGRQFSNSRSEMNVSTLELGDSALYLCASSDGGSYGYTFGSGTRLTVV.

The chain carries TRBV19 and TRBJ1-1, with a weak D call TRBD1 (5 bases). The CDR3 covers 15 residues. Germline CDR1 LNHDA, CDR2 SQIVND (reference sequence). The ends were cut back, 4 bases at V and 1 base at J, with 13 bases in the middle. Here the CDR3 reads CASSTTGTGNTEAFF. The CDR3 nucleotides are TGTGCCAGTAGTACGACCGGGACGGGGAACACTGAAGCTTTCTTT.

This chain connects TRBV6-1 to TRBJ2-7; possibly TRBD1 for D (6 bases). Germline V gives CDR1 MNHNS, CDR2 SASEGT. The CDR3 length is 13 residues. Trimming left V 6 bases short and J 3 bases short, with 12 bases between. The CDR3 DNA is TGTGCCAGCAGCCGGGACACCCGCTACGAGCAGTACTTC. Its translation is CASSRDTRYEQYF.

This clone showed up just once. The CDR3 reads CASSLEGGDTQYF. The CDR3, as DNA: TGCGCCAGCAGCTTGGAAGGGGGAGATACGCAGTATTTT. The V and J genes are TRBV5-1 and TRBJ2-3; maybe TRBD1 (6 bases). CDR1 and CDR2 from the germline V gene are SGHRS and YFSETQ. CDR3 size: 13 residues. V shed 0 bases and J shed 5 bases, with 7 bases lying between them.

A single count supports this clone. For the CDR3, the DNA is TGTGCCAGCAGCTTGGAAGGGGCCGGCGAGCAGTACGTC. Its translation: CASSLEGAGEQYV. The V call is TRBV5-4, the J call TRBJ2-7, with a tentative D call TRBD1 (5 bases). Germline loops: CDR1 SGHNT, CDR2 YYREEE (reference sequence). V lost 0 bases and J lost 6, with 10 bases in between. CDR3 length: 13 amino acids.

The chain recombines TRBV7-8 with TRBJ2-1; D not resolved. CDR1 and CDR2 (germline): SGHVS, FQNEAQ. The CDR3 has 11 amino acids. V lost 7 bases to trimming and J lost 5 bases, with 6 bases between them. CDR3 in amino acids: CASTIDNEQFF. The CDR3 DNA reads TGTGCCAGCACGATTGACAATGAGCAGTTCTTC.

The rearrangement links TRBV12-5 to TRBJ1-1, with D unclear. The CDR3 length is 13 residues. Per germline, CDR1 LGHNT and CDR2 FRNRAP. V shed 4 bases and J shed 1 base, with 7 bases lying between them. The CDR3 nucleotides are TGTGCTAGTGGTTCCCCCTCGAACACTGAAGCTTTCTTT. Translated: CASGSPSNTEAFF.

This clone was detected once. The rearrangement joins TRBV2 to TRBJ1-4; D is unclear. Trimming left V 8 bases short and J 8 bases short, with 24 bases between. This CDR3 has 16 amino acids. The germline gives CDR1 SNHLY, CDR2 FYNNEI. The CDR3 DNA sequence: TGTGCCAGCGGCCCCCGGGAGGGAGGCGGAGGCGAAAAACTGTTTTTT. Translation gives CASGPREGGGGEKLFF.